The rows below give T cell receptor beta chains drawn from one sample of a study of identical twins. TCRdb independently ran MiXCR on the 5' RACE reads; one entry per CDR3 protein. The sample lists just under 550,000 distinct CDR3 sequences, over 12% occurring once. These same records also appear under a second study, on yellow fever vaccine responses in identical twins.

Input material: CD4+ T cells sorted from blood. Receptors were obtained from a woman aged 18-29 years in good health. Both conserved end residues are part of each CDR3.

18,TRBJ2-2,TRBV5-1,CASSSRGDRLVNTGELFF
14,TRBJ2-7,TRBV3-1,CASSRLADNYEQYF
15,TRBJ2-2,TRBV12-3/TRBV12-4,CASSLEAGFTGELFF
17,TRBJ2-1,TRBV28,CASSLRPQRGGDNEQFF
13,TRBJ2-7,TRBV20-1,CSASSGLGNEQYF
14,TRBJ1-1,TRBV29-1,CSVEVQGFNTEAFF
16,TRBJ2-1,TRBV5-6,CASSSSPTLRYNEQFF
13,TRBJ2-7,TRBV15,CATSTGVDYEQYF
13,TRBJ2-1,TRBV2,CASSGPPYNEQFF
13,TRBJ2-1,TRBV12-3/TRBV12-4,CASSSGTVNEQFF
14,TRBJ2-3,TRBV12-3/TRBV12-4,CASSTAQGEVTQYF
11,TRBJ2-5,TRBV27,CASSFKGTQYF
10,TRBJ2-2,TRBV3-1,CATGGGELFF
17,TRBJ2-3,TRBV27,CASSRKTSGGARDTQYF
12,TRBJ2-7,TRBV10-3,CAISGQLYEQYF
15,TRBJ2-5,TRBV6-5,CASSYVAGGKQTQYF
16,TRBJ2-7,TRBV5-5,CASTTYDRSISYEQYF
13,TRBJ2-1,TRBV18,CASSSPDSNEQFF
14,TRBJ1-1,TRBV7-6,CASSLETGNTEAFF
15,TRBJ1-2,TRBV4-1,CASSQVDRAGYGYTF
15,TRBJ2-7,TRBV14,CASSLLRLRTYEQYF
14,TRBJ2-7,TRBV9,CASSPRLSSYEQYF
15,TRBJ1-5,TRBV29-1,CSAGESLSGNQPQHF
17,TRBJ2-7,TRBV11-2,CASSLTSGRGSSYEQYF
14,TRBJ1-2,TRBV28,CASSLGLREGGYTF
13,TRBJ2-3,TRBV3-1,CASSPVRGDTQYF
12,TRBJ2-1,TRBV29-1,CSVQPGNNEQFF
16,TRBJ2-3,TRBV5-1,CASSEDRAAGRDTQYF
14,TRBJ2-7,TRBV7-9,CASSPGTGSSEQYF
15,TRBJ2-3,TRBV6-1,CASRETSTSTDTQYF
15,TRBJ1-1,TRBV10-3,CAISERSFMNTEAFF
18,TRBJ2-5,TRBV10-3,CAISESMGGLADQETQYF
13,TRBJ2-1,TRBV5-6,CASSTGGLNEQFF
16,TRBJ2-4,TRBV28,CASSDGGRRAKNIQYF
13,TRBJ2-1,TRBV29-1,CSVGAERYNEQFF
16,TRBJ2-1,TRBV6-5,CASSSLTSGTNNEQFF
12,TRBJ2-3,TRBV20-1,CSARQWGDTQYF
14,TRBJ1-2,TRBV7-2,CASSPGQNNYGYTF
14,TRBJ2-1,TRBV28,CASSAINAYNEQFF
14,TRBJ2-5,TRBV28,CASSRLAGQETQYF
12,TRBJ2-4,TRBV29-1,CSGVLGGEIQYF
15,TRBJ2-1,TRBV20-1,CSARPADQPYNEQFF
13,TRBJ2-5,TRBV20-1,CSAYDGRQETQYF
14,TRBJ2-2,TRBV28,CAAAGTGLTGELFF
19,TRBJ2-5,TRBV4-1,CASSQDFATGLAGVETQYF
12,TRBJ2-1,TRBV3-1,CASSYQKNEQFF
14,TRBJ1-2,TRBV12-3/TRBV12-4,CASSLSGGPNGYTF
15,TRBJ1-1,TRBV4-1,CASSPPYTMNTEAFF
17,TRBJ2-4,TRBV15,CATSMALDSLAKNIQYF
16,TRBJ2-2,TRBV7-2,CASSLGTSMDTGELFF
15,TRBJ2-1,TRBV2,CASSVRAGTDNEQFF
17,TRBJ1-6,TRBV10-2,CASRRGAESGVGSPLHF
10,TRBJ2-7,TRBV27,CASILKEQYF
13,TRBJ1-6,TRBV4-1,CASSRDVNSPLHF
11,TRBJ1-1,TRBV20-1,CSASDFPEAFF
14,TRBJ1-2,TRBV20-1,CSARPHQINYGYTF
17,TRBJ2-3,TRBV10-3,CAISERGSGGSTDTQYF
12,TRBJ2-3,TRBV2,CASKKETDTQYF
15,TRBJ2-5,TRBV6-1,CASSGRRAGQETQYF